A single sample gave rise to the 16 T cell receptor beta chains below, sequenced in a study of shared clonotypes between healthy human individuals. Libraries were prepared by immunoSEQ multiplex PCR; TCRdb keeps only in-frame clonotypes and omits some of them. The sample consists of about 960,000 clones, around 80% of them appearing once. Sequenced input: memory CD4+ T cells sorted from blood. Subset here: CD45RA-negative fraction. These receptors were collected from a man between 18 and 29 years old in good health.

A few counts support this clone. This sample also contains other DNA sequences that code for the same CDR3. The V gene is TRBV5-1, the J gene TRBJ2-1, with 8 bases lining up with TRBD2. CDR1 and CDR2 (germline): SGHRS, YFSETQ. The trim removed 3 bases at V and 0 bases at J, leaving 2 bases unmatched. The CDR3 extends over 15 amino acids. The CDR3 sequence is CASSSSGSSYNEQFF. CDR3 in DNA: TGCGCCAGCAGCTCAAGCGGGAGCTCCTACAATGAGCAGTTCTTC.

This rearrangement joins TRBV7-2 to TRBJ2-1, with 12 bases identical to TRBD2. Germline V gives CDR1 SGHTA, CDR2 FQGNSA. This CDR3 contains 18 residues. V shed 1 base, J shed 3 bases, and the junction held 7 bases outside the gene matches. The chain's CDR3 is CASSLGERTSGNYNEQFF. The CDR3 DNA sequence: TGTGCCAGCAGCTTAGGGGAAAGGACTAGCGGGAACTACAATGAGCAGTTCTTC. The variable domain in full, completed from reference TRBV7-2 and TRBJ2-1, reads GAGVSQSPSNKVTEKGKDVELRCDPISGHTALYWYRQSLGQGLEFLIYFQGNSAPDKSGLPSDRFSAERTGGSVSTLTIQRTQQEDSAVYLCASSLGERTSGNYNEQFFGPGTRLTVL.

The chain has TRBV5-1 and TRBJ1-5; TRBD1 is a possible D gene (5 bases). The CDR3 runs 15 residues. Germline lookup yields CDR1 SGHRS and CDR2 YFSETQ. V gave up 3 bases and J gave up 4 bases, with 14 bases separating them. CDR3 sequence: CASSSNGDSNQPQHF. The CDR3 bases are TGCGCCAGCAGCTCTAATGGGGACTCGAATCAGCCCCAGCATTTT.

The rearrangement links TRBV5-1 to TRBJ1-1, with TRBD1 matching over 7 bases. V lost 0 bases, J lost 5 bases, and 7 bases stayed unmatched. Germline lookup yields CDR1 SGHRS and CDR2 YFSETQ. This CDR3 has 15 amino acids. CDR3 nucleotides: TGCGCCAGCAGCTTGGCCAGACAGGGTGGGACTGAAGCTTTCTTT. This sequence encodes CASSLARQGGTEAFF.

To note about this clone: The sample has other DNA sequences that encode this CDR3 too. V is TRBV28 and J is TRBJ1-6; 8 nucleotides agree with TRBD1. Germline CDR1 and CDR2: MDHEN and SYDVKM. V lost 5 bases and J lost 3; bases outside the gene matches: 9. The length of the CDR3 is 17 residues. The CDR3 nucleotides read TGTGCCAGCAGTCCCGCCGGGACAGGTAGCTATAATTCACCCCTCCACTTT. Protein: CASSPAGTGSYNSPLHF.

The chain uses TRBV30 and TRBJ2-4; tentatively, D is TRBD1 or TRBD2 (5 bases each). CDR3 length equals 13 residues. V was cut by 4 bases and J by 6 bases, with 13 bases left in between. CDR1 and CDR2 from the germline V gene are GTSNPN and SVGIG (reference sequence). The chain's CDR3 is CAWTLTGPNIQYF. Written as DNA, the CDR3 is TGTGCCTGGACCCTAACGGGGCCAAACATTCAGTACTTC.

About this clone: Other DNA sequences in this specimen translate into the identical CDR3. The chain joins TRBV11-2 to TRBJ2-5; TRBD2 might be the D (5 bases). Germline V gene sequence: CDR1 SGHAT, CDR2 FQNNGV. CDR3 size: 13 residues. Between the trimmed V and J ends, which lost 5 bases and 1 base, there was a span of 8 bases. Written as DNA, the CDR3 is TGTGCCAGCAGCCCCGGACTCCAAGAGACCCAGTACTTC. Translation gives CASSPGLQETQYF.

This clone was recorded a few times. The chain joins TRBV7-9 to TRBJ1-5; a weak D match, TRBD1 (5 bases). Trimming stripped 6 bases from V and 1 base from J, with 13 bases between. Germline lookup yields CDR1 SEHNR and CDR2 FQNEAQ (reference sequence). The CDR3 is 15 residues long. The CDR3 loop is CASSSLGLSNQPQHF. For the CDR3, the DNA is TGTGCCAGCAGTTCTCTGGGACTGAGCAATCAGCCCCAGCATTTT.

The chain carries TRBV6-5 and TRBJ2-5; TRBD1 matches 7 bases. The trim removed 7 bases at V and 4 bases at J, leaving 6 bases unmatched. CDR3 size: 13 residues. CDR1 and CDR2 (germline): MNHEY, SVGAGI. This CDR3 is CASKAGGSETQYF. The CDR3, as DNA: TGTGCCAGCAAAGCAGGGGGATCAGAGACCCAGTACTTC.

V is TRBV10-3 and J is TRBJ2-3, with D perhaps matching TRBD2 (6 bases). CDR3 length: 15 residues. Germline V gene data show CDR1 as ENHRY and CDR2 as SYGVKD. V lost 4 bases and J 2 bases, leaving 13 bases between the germline ends. DNA for the CDR3: TGTGCCATCAGTGCGACGGGGGATCCCACAGATACGCAGTATTTT. This encodes CAISATGDPTDTQYF.

The V call is TRBV7-2, the J call TRBJ1-1; 10 bases match TRBD1. This CDR3 is built from 14 residues. V was pared by 3 bases and J by 4 bases, with 2 bases of the junction left unmatched. Germline V gene lookup returns CDR1 SGHTA and CDR2 FQGNSA. This chain's CDR3 is CASSLRQGATEAFF. In DNA form, the CDR3 reads TGTGCCAGCAGCTTGCGACAGGGGGCCACTGAAGCTTTCTTT.

The rearrangement joins TRBV7-2 to TRBJ2-7; the D is unclear. Between the trimmed V and J ends, which lost 5 bases and 2 bases, there was a span of 13 bases. CDR1 and CDR2 from the germline V gene are SGHTA and FQGNSA. The CDR3 consists of 14 residues. In nucleotides, the CDR3 is TGTGCCAGCAGCCGGAACACCGGTGCCTACGAGCAGTACTTC. As protein: CASSRNTGAYEQYF. Looking up the rest from reference TRBV7-2 and TRBJ2-7 gives the full variable domain: GAGVSQSPSNKVTEKGKDVELRCDPISGHTALYWYRQSLGQGLEFLIYFQGNSAPDKSGLPSDRFSAERTGGSVSTLTIQRTQQEDSAVYLCASSRNTGAYEQYFGPGTRLTVT.

This chain connects TRBV5-1 to TRBJ2-1; 8 bases are shared with TRBD2. Germline-derived CDR1 and CDR2 are SGHRS and YFSETQ. J gave up 9 bases and V 0 bases, and 8 bases lay outside the gene matches. The CDR3 is 15 amino acids. The CDR3 nucleotides are TGCGCCAGCAGCTTGGATCCAGCGGGAGAGTCTGAGCAGTTCTTC. This gives the protein CASSLDPAGESEQFF.

The V call is TRBV4-3, the J call TRBJ1-2; weak D call: TRBD1 (5 bases). The CDR3 contains 14 residues. V was pared by 4 bases and J by 5 bases, with 14 bases between. From germline, CDR1 is LGHNA and CDR2 YSLEER. CDR3 in DNA: TGCGCCAGCAGCCCGACTAAGACAGAGTATGGCTACACCTTC. This sequence encodes CASSPTKTEYGYTF.

The genes are TRBV7-6 and TRBJ2-3, with D possibly TRBD1 on 6 matching bases. The V end was cut by 0 bases, the J end by 1 base, with 8 bases between. Germline CDR1 is SGHVS and CDR2 is FNYEAQ. This CDR3 is built from 15 residues. The CDR3 region has the DNA TGTGCCAGCAGCTTAGCGGGGGCGGGCACAGATACGCAGTATTTT. This translates into CASSLAGAGTDTQYF.

The V gene is TRBV30, the J gene TRBJ1-3; the D gene is possibly TRBD1 (5 bases). V lost 2 bases, J lost 0 bases, and 14 bases lay in between. CDR3 length: 16 amino acids. Germline-derived CDR1 and CDR2 are GTSNPN and SVGIG (reference sequence). This chain's CDR3 is CAWSPPGLLSGNTIYF. In DNA, the CDR3 is TGTGCCTGGAGTCCTCCGGGACTTCTCTCTGGAAACACCATATATTTT.